This T cell receptor beta chain was sequenced in a study of T cell changes during pregnancy in multiple sclerosis. The CDR3 sequence is 14 residues long. Germline V gene sequence: CDR1 SGHDT, CDR2 YYEEEE. The ends were cut back, 1 base at V and 5 bases at J, with 10 bases in the middle. Only one count was recorded for this clone. Produced via immunoSEQ multiplex PCR; TCRdb's table is partial and in-frame only. Of nearly 110,000 clones listed, around 92% are singletons. The receptor comes from a female donor with multiple sclerosis, enrolled in a pregnancy study. The starting material was peripheral blood, obtained after pregnancy. This chain joins TRBV5-6 and TRBJ2-1; D gene ambiguous. For the CDR3, the DNA is TGTGCCAGCAGCTTGATCAGGCTCAACAATGAGCAGTTCTTC. Its translation is CASSLIRLNNEQFF.